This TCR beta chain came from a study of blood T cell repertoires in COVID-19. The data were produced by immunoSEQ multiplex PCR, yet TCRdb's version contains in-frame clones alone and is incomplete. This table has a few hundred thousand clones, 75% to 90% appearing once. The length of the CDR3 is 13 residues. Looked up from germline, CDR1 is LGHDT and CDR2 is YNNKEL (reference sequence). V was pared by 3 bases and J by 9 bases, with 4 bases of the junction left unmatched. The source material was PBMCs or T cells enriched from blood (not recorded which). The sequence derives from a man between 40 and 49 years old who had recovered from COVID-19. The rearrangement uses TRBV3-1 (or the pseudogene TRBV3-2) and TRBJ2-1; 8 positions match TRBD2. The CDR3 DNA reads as TGTGCCAGCAGCCACGGGAGGGCCGGTGAGCAGTTCTTC. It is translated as CASSHGRAGEQFF.